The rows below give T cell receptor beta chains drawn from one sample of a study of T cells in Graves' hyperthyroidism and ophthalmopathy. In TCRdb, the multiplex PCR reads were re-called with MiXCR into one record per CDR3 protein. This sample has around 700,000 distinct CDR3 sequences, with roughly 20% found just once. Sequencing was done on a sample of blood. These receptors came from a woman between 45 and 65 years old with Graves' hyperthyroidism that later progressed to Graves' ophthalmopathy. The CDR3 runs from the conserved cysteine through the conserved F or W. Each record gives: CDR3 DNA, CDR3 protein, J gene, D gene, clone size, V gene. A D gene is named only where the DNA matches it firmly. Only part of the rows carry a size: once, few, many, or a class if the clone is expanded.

TGCGCCAGCAGCTTAACAGGGAGGGGACCAGATACGCAGTATTTT	CASSLTGRGPDTQYF	TRBJ2-3	NA	many	TRBV5-1
TGCGCCAGCAGCCCCCCCTACGGCTACGAGCAGTACTTC	CASSPPYGYEQYF	TRBJ2-7	NA	many	TRBV5-1
TGTGCCAGCACCTCAGGGAGGGTGAATGAAAAACTGTTTTTT	CASTSGRVNEKLFF	TRBJ1-4	NA	NA	TRBV7-9
TGTGCCAGCAGTTCCCACGGACAGGGGGCTTGGTCCTACAATGAGCAGTTCTTC	CASSSHGQGAWSYNEQFF	TRBJ2-1	TRBD1	many	TRBV6-1
TGTGCCAGCAGTGTTGGGGTTAACTATGGCTACACCTTC	CASSVGVNYGYTF	TRBJ1-2	NA	many	TRBV6-1
TGTGCCTGGAATACGGGGTATAACTATGGCTACACCTTC	CAWNTGYNYGYTF	TRBJ1-2	NA	many	TRBV30
TGTGCCACCACTCCCGGCGGAATAAACACTGAAGCTTTCTTT	CATTPGGINTEAFF	TRBJ1-1	NA	NA	TRBV27
TGTGCCAGCAGCCCGACAGGGGGCGGGGATCAGCCCCAGCATTTT	CASSPTGGGDQPQHF	TRBJ1-5	TRBD1	few	TRBV12-3/TRBV12-4
TGTGCCAGCAGTGAACTAGCGGGGGGCACCGGGGAGCTGTTTTTT	CASSELAGGTGELFF	TRBJ2-2	TRBD2	many	TRBV6-1
TGCGCCAGCAGCTTACCAGGGTTCCAATATGGCTACACCTTC	CASSLPGFQYGYTF	TRBJ1-2	NA	NA	TRBV5-1
TGTGCCAGCAGCTTCCCGAGACCCCTGGGAGATACGCAGTATTTT	CASSFPRPLGDTQYF	TRBJ2-3	NA	few	TRBV11-2
TGTGCCAGCAGTTACCTGGGAGCGGGGGAGACCCAGTACTTC	CASSYLGAGETQYF	TRBJ2-5	TRBD2	NA	TRBV6-5
TGTGCCAGCAGCAAAGAACACGGAGTCTACGAGCAGTACTTC	CASSKEHGVYEQYF	TRBJ2-7	NA	NA	TRBV4-2
TGTGCCAGTAGTCCGTTGTCGGACAGGGAGGAGTATGGCTACACCTTC	CASSPLSDREEYGYTF	TRBJ1-2	TRBD1	NA	TRBV19
TGTGCCAGCAGCTCCGACTGGGGCACTGAAGCTTTCTTT	CASSSDWGTEAFF	TRBJ1-1	NA	many	TRBV7-9
TGTGCCAGCAGCTTACGGAGGGATGAGCAGTTCTTC	CASSLRRDEQFF	TRBJ2-1	NA	many	TRBV12-3/TRBV12-4
TGTGCCAGCAGCTTAGGGACAATAACACAAGAGACCCAGTACTTC	CASSLGTITQETQYF	TRBJ2-5	NA	NA	TRBV11-2
TGTGCCAGCAGTGAGCGGGGGGGCCAAGAGACCCAGTACTTC	CASSERGGQETQYF	TRBJ2-5	TRBD2	many	TRBV6-4
TGCAGCCTCCGGGATAATTATGGCTACACCTTC	CSLRDNYGYTF	TRBJ1-2	NA	few	TRBV29-1
TGTGCCAGCAGTAACCTTAGCGGGGAGGATTACTACGAGCAGTACTTC	CASSNLSGEDYYEQYF	TRBJ2-7	TRBD2	few	TRBV6-2/TRBV6-3
TGTGCCAGCAGCCAAGGACTAGCCCCCAATGAGCAGTTCTTC	CASSQGLAPNEQFF	TRBJ2-1	TRBD2	many	TRBV3-1
TGTGCCAGCAGCTTGGCCGCTAGCGGGGACTCAGAGACCCAGTACTTC	CASSLAASGDSETQYF	TRBJ2-5	TRBD2	NA	TRBV11-3
TGCAGTGCTAGAGGGGGACAGGGGATCCACGAGCAGTACTTC	CSARGGQGIHEQYF	TRBJ2-7	TRBD1	many	TRBV20-1
TGTGCCAGCAGCTTAGCGAAGGACGTGGGTGAGCAGTACTTC	CASSLAKDVGEQYF	TRBJ2-7	NA	many	TRBV11-1
TGTGCCAGTAGTGACCCTGACAGGGGAAATCAGCCCCAGCATTTT	CASSDPDRGNQPQHF	TRBJ1-5	TRBD1	NA	TRBV19
TGTGCCAGCAGTTTAACATACGCAGGGGGCTATTTCACTGAAGCTTTCTTT	CASSLTYAGGYFTEAFF	TRBJ1-1	TRBD1	many	TRBV12-3/TRBV12-4
TGCAGCGTTGGGGCGAGCGGGAACACAGATACGCAGTATTTT	CSVGASGNTDTQYF	TRBJ2-3	TRBD2	few	TRBV29-1
TGTGCCAGCAAAAGGGATCTGTCCTACGAGCAGTACTTC	CASKRDLSYEQYF	TRBJ2-7	NA	once	TRBV6-1
TGTGCCAGCACCTTAGGGGATTCCGCGAACACCGGGGAGCTGTTTTTT	CASTLGDSANTGELFF	TRBJ2-2	NA	many	TRBV27
TGCGCCAGCAGCGACCCATCCGGGACACTACCGATGAACACTGAAGCTTTCTTT	CASSDPSGTLPMNTEAFF	TRBJ1-1	NA	many	TRBV5-1
TGTGCCAGCAGTCCGGACAGCACTGGAAACACCATATATTTT	CASSPDSTGNTIYF	TRBJ1-3	NA	NA	TRBV6-2/TRBV6-3
TGTGCCAGCAGTGAAGTGGGGATGGGGATCTATGGCTACACCTTC	CASSEVGMGIYGYTF	TRBJ1-2	NA	few	TRBV6-1
TGTGCCAGCAGCTTAGGGCCCTACAGGGGAGTCCAAGAGACCCAGTACTTC	CASSLGPYRGVQETQYF	TRBJ2-5	TRBD1	once	TRBV11-2
TGTGCCACCAGTGATTCCAGGGACAGTGTTAAAGAGACCCAGTACTTC	CATSDSRDSVKETQYF	TRBJ2-5	TRBD1	NA	TRBV24-1
TGTGCCAGCAGCTACATCGACAGTGAAGCTTTCTTT	CASSYIDSEAFF	TRBJ1-1	NA	NA	TRBV7-3
TGTGCCAGCAGCCAAGGGCCAGCGGGGGGGGTTTACGAGCAGTACTTC	CASSQGPAGGVYEQYF	TRBJ2-7	TRBD2	NA	TRBV4-2
TGTGCCAGCAGGGAATGGGGGGGCGCGAGCACAGATACGCAGTATTTT	CASREWGGASTDTQYF	TRBJ2-3	NA	few	TRBV6-1
TGTGCCAGCAGCTTAGAACAGAACAATCAGCCCCAGCATTTT	CASSLEQNNQPQHF	TRBJ1-5	NA	NA	TRBV7-8
TGTGCCACCAGGACAGGGCTGTACACTGAAGCTTTCTTT	CATRTGLYTEAFF	TRBJ1-1	TRBD1	few	TRBV12-3/TRBV12-4
TGTGCCAGCAGTGAAGCAAGAGAGATGAACACTGAAGCTTTCTTT	CASSEAREMNTEAFF	TRBJ1-1	NA	few	TRBV6-1
TGCGCCAGCAGCCAAGATGGGCCCGAGCAGTACTTC	CASSQDGPEQYF	TRBJ2-7	NA	NA	TRBV4-1
TGTGCCAGCAGCTTAGAGTCCCAGGGGTACAATGAGCAGTTCTTC	CASSLESQGYNEQFF	TRBJ2-1	NA	NA	TRBV11-3
TGTGCCAGCAGCCACCGACAGGCCTCCTACGAGCAGTACTTC	CASSHRQASYEQYF	TRBJ2-7	NA	NA	TRBV4-2
TGTGCCAGCAGCCCCGGGACTAGATTGTTTGAGCAGTTCTTC	CASSPGTRLFEQFF	TRBJ2-1	TRBD2	NA	TRBV14
TGTGCCAGCGGACACTGGAACACTGAAGCTTTCTTT	CASGHWNTEAFF	TRBJ1-1	NA	many	TRBV3-1
TGTGCCAGCTCACTAGCTCGGACGGCCACAGATACGCAGTATTTT	CASSLARTATDTQYF	TRBJ2-3	NA	many	TRBV18
TGTGCCAGCAGTTACTCGGCGACAGGGGGAGGCTACACCTTC	CASSYSATGGGYTF	TRBJ1-2	TRBD1	few	TRBV6-6
TGTGCCAGCAGCCAAGCGAGGGTCTTGGGGGCCCAGTACTTC	CASSQARVLGAQYF	TRBJ2-5	NA	few	TRBV14
TGCAGTGCTATCACAGGGTTTAGGCAGTACTTC	CSAITGFRQYF	TRBJ2-7	NA	few	TRBV20-1
TGTGCCGTTGGGGCGGGGGTTTTGATTACAGATACGCAGTATTTT	CAVGAGVLITDTQYF	TRBJ2-3	TRBD2	NA	TRBV3-1
TGTGCCACCAGCAGTGGGCAAGAGACCCAGTACTTC	CATSSGQETQYF	TRBJ2-5	NA	few	TRBV15
TGTGCCAGCAGTACCCAGCAGGGGCTGGCCTACGAGCAGTACTTC	CASSTQQGLAYEQYF	TRBJ2-7	NA	many	TRBV6-1
TGCGCCAGCAGCTTGATGGAGGGCTATGGCTACACCTTC	CASSLMEGYGYTF	TRBJ1-2	NA	NA	TRBV5-1
TGTGCCAGCAGCGCGACCGCTAATCAGCCCCAGCATTTT	CASSATANQPQHF	TRBJ1-5	NA	few	TRBV9
TGTGCCAGCAGTTACAGGGAGGGTCCTGAAAAACTGTTTTTT	CASSYREGPEKLFF	TRBJ1-4	NA	NA	TRBV6-5